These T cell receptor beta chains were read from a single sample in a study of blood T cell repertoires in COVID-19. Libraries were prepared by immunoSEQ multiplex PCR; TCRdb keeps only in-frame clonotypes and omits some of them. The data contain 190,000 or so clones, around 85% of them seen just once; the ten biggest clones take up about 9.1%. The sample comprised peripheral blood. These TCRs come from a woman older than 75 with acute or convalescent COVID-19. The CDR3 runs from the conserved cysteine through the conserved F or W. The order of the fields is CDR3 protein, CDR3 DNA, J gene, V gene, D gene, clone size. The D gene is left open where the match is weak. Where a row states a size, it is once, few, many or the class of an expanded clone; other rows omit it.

cdr3_aa: CASRGLQINYGYTF
cdr3_nt: TGTGCCAGCAGAGGTTTACAGATAAACTATGGCTACACCTTC
j_call: TRBJ1-2
v_call: TRBV6-5
d_call: NA
clone_size: NA

cdr3_aa: CASSYGQGARETQYF
cdr3_nt: TGTGCCAGCAGTTACGGGCAGGGGGCGAGAGAGACCCAGTACTTC
j_call: TRBJ2-5
v_call: TRBV6-5
d_call: TRBD1
clone_size: NA

cdr3_aa: CASSTTSSGNTIYF
cdr3_nt: TGTGCCAGCTCTACCACGAGTTCGGGAAACACCATATATTTT
j_call: TRBJ1-3
v_call: TRBV18
d_call: NA
clone_size: once

cdr3_aa: CASSPGPGQVMNTEAFF
cdr3_nt: TGTGCCAGCTCACCAGGTCCGGGACAGGTCATGAACACTGAAGCTTTCTTT
j_call: TRBJ1-1
v_call: TRBV18
d_call: TRBD1
clone_size: NA

cdr3_aa: CASSEGRGLAIRDTQYF
cdr3_nt: TGTGCCAGCAGTGAGGGTAGGGGACTAGCGATTCGAGATACGCAGTATTTT
j_call: TRBJ2-3
v_call: TRBV2
d_call: TRBD2
clone_size: NA

cdr3_aa: CASSFDRNIQYF
cdr3_nt: TGTGCCAGCAGCTTTGATAGAAACATTCAGTACTTC
j_call: TRBJ2-4
v_call: TRBV7-2
d_call: NA
clone_size: NA

cdr3_aa: CASSATSGANTGELFF
cdr3_nt: TGTGCCAGCAGCGCGACTAGCGGAGCGAACACCGGGGAGCTGTTTTTT
j_call: TRBJ2-2
v_call: TRBV6-2/TRBV6-3
d_call: TRBD2
clone_size: NA

cdr3_aa: CASSPGTGDYEQYF
cdr3_nt: TGTGCCAGCAGCCCGGGGACAGGAGACTACGAGCAGTACTTC
j_call: TRBJ2-7
v_call: TRBV3-1/TRBV3-2
d_call: TRBD1
clone_size: NA

cdr3_aa: CASSGTSGEVSGANVLTF
cdr3_nt: TGCGCCAGCAGCGGTACTAGCGGAGAAGTATCTGGGGCCAACGTCCTGACTTTC
j_call: TRBJ2-6
v_call: TRBV5-1
d_call: TRBD2
clone_size: NA

cdr3_aa: CASSLEGGNSPLHF
cdr3_nt: TGTGCCAGCAGCTTAGAGGGAGGGAATTCACCCCTCCACTTT
j_call: TRBJ1-6
v_call: TRBV7-9
d_call: NA
clone_size: NA

cdr3_aa: CASSLGGQGGYEQYF
cdr3_nt: TGCGCCAGCAGCTTGGGTGGACAGGGAGGGTACGAGCAGTACTTC
j_call: TRBJ2-7
v_call: TRBV5-1
d_call: NA
clone_size: NA

cdr3_aa: CASSERGSNEKLFF
cdr3_nt: TGTGCCAGCAGTGAACGTGGCAGTAATGAAAAACTGTTTTTT
j_call: TRBJ1-4
v_call: TRBV6-1
d_call: NA
clone_size: NA

cdr3_aa: CASSAFFGGETQYF
cdr3_nt: TGTGCCAGTAGTGCCTTCTTCGGGGGGGAGACCCAGTACTTC
j_call: TRBJ2-5
v_call: TRBV19
d_call: TRBD2
clone_size: NA

cdr3_aa: CASRKGGGTEAFF
cdr3_nt: TGTGCCAGCAGGAAGGGCGGGGGCACTGAAGCTTTCTTT
j_call: TRBJ1-1
v_call: TRBV2
d_call: NA
clone_size: NA

cdr3_aa: CASSLARDSGYTF
cdr3_nt: TGTGCCAGCAGCTTAGCGCGGGACAGTGGCTACACCTTC
j_call: TRBJ1-2
v_call: TRBV7-9
d_call: TRBD1
clone_size: NA

cdr3_aa: CASSLGREAEKLFF
cdr3_nt: TGTGCCAGTAGTCTCGGACGGGAGGCGGAAAAACTGTTTTTT
j_call: TRBJ1-4
v_call: TRBV19
d_call: NA
clone_size: NA

cdr3_aa: CASSPGTAGNTIYF
cdr3_nt: TGTGCCAGCAGCCCAGGGACAGCTGGAAACACCATATATTTT
j_call: TRBJ1-3
v_call: TRBV9
d_call: TRBD1
clone_size: NA

cdr3_aa: CASTSSGEQYF
cdr3_nt: TGTGCCAGCACCTCGTCGGGCGAGCAGTACTTC
j_call: TRBJ2-7
v_call: TRBV12-3/TRBV12-4
d_call: NA
clone_size: few

cdr3_aa: CATSDLDSEAFF
cdr3_nt: TGTGCCACCAGTGATTTGGACAGTGAAGCTTTCTTT
j_call: TRBJ1-1
v_call: TRBV24-1
d_call: NA
clone_size: NA

cdr3_aa: CASSKGTGPLGYTF
cdr3_nt: TGTGCCAGCAGTAAGGGGACAGGGCCCCTCGGCTACACCTTC
j_call: TRBJ1-2
v_call: TRBV2
d_call: TRBD1
clone_size: NA

cdr3_aa: CASSQDSLTPSYEQYF
cdr3_nt: TGCGCCAGCAGCCAGGACAGTCTTACACCCTCCTACGAGCAGTACTTC
j_call: TRBJ2-7
v_call: TRBV4-3
d_call: NA
clone_size: NA

cdr3_aa: CASRSRRQGIDGYTF
cdr3_nt: TGTGCCAGCAGATCACGGAGACAGGGAATAGATGGCTACACCTTC
j_call: TRBJ1-2
v_call: TRBV6-5
d_call: TRBD1
clone_size: NA

cdr3_aa: CASRGAGTNSGNTIYF
cdr3_nt: TGTGCCAGCCGGGGCGCGGGGACCAACTCTGGAAACACCATATATTTT
j_call: TRBJ1-3
v_call: TRBV10-3
d_call: NA
clone_size: once

cdr3_aa: CASSIPPGTTSNQPQHF
cdr3_nt: TGTGCCAGTAGTATCCCCCCAGGGACTACGTCCAATCAGCCCCAGCATTTT
j_call: TRBJ1-5
v_call: TRBV19
d_call: NA
clone_size: NA

cdr3_aa: CASSLSPGQINSPLHF
cdr3_nt: TGTGCCAGCAGTTTAAGCCCCGGACAGATTAATTCACCCCTCCACTTT
j_call: TRBJ1-6
v_call: TRBV27
d_call: NA
clone_size: NA

cdr3_aa: CASSLAGGGGSIGELFF
cdr3_nt: TGCGCCAGCAGCTTGGCCGGAGGAGGGGGCAGTATCGGGGAGCTGTTTTTT
j_call: TRBJ2-2
v_call: TRBV5-1
d_call: NA
clone_size: NA

cdr3_aa: CASSLDRNQPQHF
cdr3_nt: TGTGCCAGCAGCCTAGACAGGAATCAGCCCCAGCATTTT
j_call: TRBJ1-5
v_call: TRBV11-2
d_call: NA
clone_size: NA

cdr3_aa: CSVEGRQGVSEQYF
cdr3_nt: TGCAGCGTTGAAGGACGGCAGGGGGTCAGCGAGCAGTACTTC
j_call: TRBJ2-7
v_call: TRBV29-1
d_call: TRBD1
clone_size: NA

cdr3_aa: CASRGTARNGYTF
cdr3_nt: TGTGCCAGCAGGGGGACAGCGAGGAATGGCTACACCTTC
j_call: TRBJ1-2
v_call: TRBV27
d_call: TRBD1
clone_size: NA

cdr3_aa: CASSTQGAVGGYTF
cdr3_nt: TGTGCCAGCAGCACACAGGGGGCGGTCGGTGGCTACACCTTC
j_call: TRBJ1-2
v_call: TRBV5-4
d_call: TRBD1
clone_size: NA

cdr3_aa: CATSDTRLAENTGELFF
cdr3_nt: TGTGCCACCAGTGATACTCGACTAGCGGAGAACACCGGGGAGCTGTTTTTT
j_call: TRBJ2-2
v_call: TRBV24-1
d_call: TRBD2
clone_size: NA

cdr3_aa: CASSWGGDSPYEQYF
cdr3_nt: TGTGCCAGCAGTTGGGGGGGGGATAGCCCCTACGAGCAGTACTTC
j_call: TRBJ2-7
v_call: TRBV2
d_call: TRBD2
clone_size: NA

cdr3_aa: CASRTGPYTEAFF
cdr3_nt: TGTGCCAGTAGAACAGGGCCTTACACTGAAGCTTTCTTT
j_call: TRBJ1-1
v_call: TRBV19
d_call: NA
clone_size: NA

cdr3_aa: CSASARAGVGYEQYF
cdr3_nt: TGCAGTGCTAGTGCCAGGGCTGGTGTGGGGTACGAGCAGTACTTC
j_call: TRBJ2-7
v_call: TRBV20-1
d_call: NA
clone_size: NA

cdr3_aa: CASRDGSWGGEQYF
cdr3_nt: TGTGCCAGCAGGGACGGGAGCTGGGGGGGAGAGCAGTACTTC
j_call: TRBJ2-7
v_call: TRBV7-2
d_call: TRBD2
clone_size: once

cdr3_aa: CASSLGLAGAVFYEQYF
cdr3_nt: TGTGCCAGCAGCCTTGGACTAGCGGGAGCGGTATTCTACGAGCAGTACTTC
j_call: TRBJ2-7
v_call: TRBV3-1/TRBV3-2
d_call: TRBD2
clone_size: NA

cdr3_aa: CASSDGTRSIVQYF
cdr3_nt: TGTGCCAGCAGTGACGGGACACGCTCGATAGTGCAGTATTTT
j_call: TRBJ2-3
v_call: TRBV25-1
d_call: NA
clone_size: NA

cdr3_aa: CASSTRTGITMNTEAFF
cdr3_nt: TGTGCCAGTAGTACACGGACAGGGATCACAATGAACACTGAAGCTTTCTTT
j_call: TRBJ1-1
v_call: TRBV19
d_call: TRBD1
clone_size: NA

cdr3_aa: CASSGGQVGETQYF
cdr3_nt: TGCGCCAGCAGCGGGGGACAGGTCGGTGAGACCCAGTACTTC
j_call: TRBJ2-5
v_call: TRBV5-1
d_call: TRBD1
clone_size: NA

cdr3_aa: CASSPGQGLGQYF
cdr3_nt: TGTGCCAGCAGTCCGGGACAGGGACTCGGGCAGTACTTC
j_call: TRBJ2-7
v_call: TRBV12-3/TRBV12-4
d_call: TRBD1
clone_size: NA

cdr3_aa: CASSARGMNTEAFF
cdr3_nt: TGTGCCAGCAGCGCCCGGGGGATGAACACTGAAGCTTTCTTT
j_call: TRBJ1-1
v_call: TRBV9
d_call: NA
clone_size: NA

cdr3_aa: CASSPRLGGNQPQHF
cdr3_nt: TGTGCCAGCAGCCCTCGACTCGGGGGCAATCAGCCCCAGCATTTT
j_call: TRBJ1-5
v_call: TRBV7-2
d_call: NA
clone_size: NA